This T cell receptor (beta chain) was retrieved from a study of human T cells and chemical hapten exposure (dated by TCRdb to about 2021). With regard to the full study: For sensitization, 2% DPC in acetone was applied to a roughly 2 cm by roughly 2 cm area of upper inner arm skin. Weekly therapeutic DPC doses were additionally applied to the scalp of patients throughout the roughly 22-week study period. Patch testing was done on the upper back using Finn chambers containing 0.01% DPC, and results were scored after 6 days according to International Contact Dermatitis Research Group standards. Most of the patients in the cohort were female, and the cohort covered alopecia areata with under or over 50% scalp involvement, alopecia totalis and alopecia universalis. Libraries were pooled for sequencing, and per-sample TCR yields varied mainly because of small differences in library volumes within the pool. Peripheral blood TCR repertoire changes were tracked in vivo in alopecia patients during primary and secondary sensitization to the hapten diphenylcyclopropenone (DPC). Blood samples were taken from patients before sensitization (week 0) and then at 2, 6 and about 24 weeks after DPC sensitization. Blood for TCR sequencing was provided by twenty-nine alopecia patients at one to four time points (pre-sensitization, 2, 6 and 24 weeks).

The sample's time point label, decoded: pre-sensitization, week 0. Taken with the paper, the label for treatment or condition translates to: therapeutic diphenylcyclopropenone sensitization with weekly scalp DPC. At each patch-test visit, blood was drawn before the patch test was applied. To be eligible, patients had to be aged 18 to 70, diagnosed with alopecia and judged suitable for DPC therapy, while pregnant patients were excluded. Unfractionated whole blood was collected in Tempus Blood RNA tubes, and total RNA was extracted from that blood. Study-level results and caveats: Compared with pre-sensitization or healthy control sets, expanded TCRs formed significantly more large CDR3 similarity clusters, which is consistent with antigen-driven responses. Because all patients had alopecia, a presumed autoimmune disease, the immune response of the patients might differ from that of healthy individuals. The number of TCRs above 1 in 1000 frequency did not change with DPC sensitization; there was no evidence of global repertoire structure alterations. Patch test score correlated positively with the number of PT1 expanded TCRs, reaching significance at thresholds 8, 16 and 32 but not at 4. After repeated subsampling, changes were observed in the strength of the expansion versus patch-test correlation and in the threshold at which the correlation became significant.

Ten or more counts support this clonotype. Its cognate antigen has yet to be identified. Nothing much larger sits one base from this clone, and base qualities are not available. Relative to germline, V is 5 bases shorter and J is 2 bases shorter, with 13 bases between their ends. For CDR1 and CDR2, the germline V gene lists MNHEY and SVGAGI. The CDR3 goes from the cysteine to the phenylalanine over 16 residues. CDR3 DNA is the only sequence kept; it has 48 bases, read in frame from the first base. The protocol used for the library was RACE. The reads were generated on a NextSeq 500. Library preparation attached unique molecular identifiers to individual cDNA molecules for quantitative, reproducible TCR counting. For every blood RNA sample, sequencing covered both the TCR alpha and TCR beta chains. In the source study's methods: A median of around 100,000 TCRs per sample was observed, with a range of 23,224 to 690,600. V, J and CDR3 annotation of the TCR reads was carried out using the Decombinator software suite. For the PS versus PT1 abundance plots, all samples were subsampled to the same number of TCRs (28,000). TCRs were defined as expanded if absent before sensitization and observed at least eight times at the 2-week time point. The public reads were reanalyzed by TCRdb: fastp trimming at Q25, MiXCR alignment, in-frame beta chains only. When rows share a CDR3 protein, they turn into one entry using the most common DNA and genes. The V and J calls, along with clone size, are taken from TCRdb and not from the paper's own processing. In all, the sample holds 150,000 to 200,000 distinct CDR3 sequences, and just under 30% of those were seen once. Of the sample, less than 3% falls within the top ten clones.

The sequencing here drew on whole blood, taken in connection with sensitization to the hapten diphenylcyclopropenone (DPC). This receptor chain uses TRBV6-5 and TRBJ2-6, with the D gene possibly TRBD1 or TRBD2, each one fitting 6 bases. The TCR sequence derives from a woman aged 25 to 39 with alopecia areata. Some clones in this sample may be carry-over from other donors' samples. The CDR3 has the sequence CASSRRGVPGANVLTF. The DNA sequence reads TGTGCCAGCAGTCGTAGGGGGGTTCCTGGGGCCAACGTCCTGACTTTC.